The next 19 T cell receptor beta chains were all read from a single sample in a study of CXCR3-negative and CXCR3-positive naive CD8 T cells. With UMI labels, 5' RACE was used to prepare the TRB cDNA libraries. TCRdb re-called the 5' RACE reads; every CDR3 protein appears as one record, without DNA. The listing contains 50,000 to 65,000 distinct CDR3 sequences. Material: naive CXCR3- CD8+ T cells from blood. Subset of the sample: CD45RO-CCR7+CD27+CD95- naive CD8+ T cells lacking CXCR3 (TNR3-). Receptor source: a human donor in good health. Some clones in this sample may be carry-over from other donors' samples.

V gene TRBV4-3 combines with J gene TRBJ1-1; the D gene TCRdb calls, TRBD1, cannot be checked with no DNA. The germline gives CDR1 LGHNA, CDR2 YSLEER. The CDR3 runs 15 residues. The CDR3 spells CASSQDRGQNTEAFF.

The V gene is TRBV27, the J gene TRBJ2-7; TCRdb gives TRBD1 as the D gene, but with no DNA this cannot be confirmed. From germline, CDR1 is MNHEY and CDR2 SMNVEV (reference sequence). This CDR3 comprises 14 residues. The CDR3 region is CASSPRDSYHEQYF.

The chain has TRBV5-4 and TRBJ1-5. The CDR3 sequence is 12 residues long. CDR1 is SGHNT and CDR2 is YYREEE in the germline V gene (reference sequence). The CDR3 reads CASSIGNQPQHF. Full variable domain (outside the CDR3, taken from reference TRBV5-4 and TRBJ1-5): ETGVTQSPTHLIKTRGQQVTLRCSSQSGHNTVSWYQQALGQGPQFIFQYYREEENGRGNFPPRFSGLQFPNYSSELNVNALELDDSALYLCASSIGNQPQHFGDGTRLSIL.

CDR3 loop: CASSLIESEAFF. The chain carries TRBV7-9 and TRBJ1-1. The germline gives CDR1 SEHNR, CDR2 FQNEAQ (reference sequence). The CDR3 extends over 12 amino acids.

The chain combines TRBV6-2 or TRBV6-3 with TRBJ2-5; TCRdb names TRBD1, which stays unverified in the absence of DNA. CDR3 length: 17 residues. Looked up from germline, CDR1 is MNHEY and CDR2 is SVGEGT. CDR3 sequence reads: CASSHPPHTDLGETQYF.

The genes are TRBV20-1 and TRBJ2-7; TCRdb lists TRBD1, though no DNA is available to test this call. The CDR3 consists of 15 residues. Germline CDR1 DFQATT, CDR2 SNEGSKA (reference sequence). CDR3: CSAVPPGGPSYEQYF.

This rearrangement joins TRBV29-1 to TRBJ1-1. The CDR3 covers 12 residues. Germline CDR1 reads SQVTM; CDR2 reads ANQGSEA. The CDR3 here is CSVWPENTEAFF.

The rearrangement joins TRBV5-1 to TRBJ2-1; TCRdb returns TRBD2, unconfirmable since there is no DNA. Looked up from germline, CDR1 is SGHRS and CDR2 is YFSETQ. This CDR3 is 14 amino acids long. The CDR3 spells CASSLRGSYNEQFF.

This chain joins TRBV12-3 or TRBV12-4 and TRBJ2-7; TCRdb proposes TRBD1, but this gene call is untestable without DNA. The CDR3 spans 14 residues. CDR3 loop: CASSNRDRVYEQYF.

The chain recombines TRBV20-1 with TRBJ2-1; TCRdb picks TRBD1, but there is no DNA to check that call. Per germline, CDR1 DFQATT and CDR2 SNEGSKA (reference sequence). The CDR3 consists of 15 residues. CDR3: CSASSRTSSYNEQFF.

This sequence joins TRBV4-1 and TRBJ1-1; the D gene TCRdb calls, TRBD1, cannot be checked with no DNA. Per the germline V gene, CDR1 is MGHRA and CDR2 is YSYEKL. The CDR3 is 14 residues long. CDR3: CASSQDRELRGAFF.

J is TRBJ2-3 and V is TRBV9; there is no DNA to check the TCRdb D call of TRBD2. The CDR3 extends over 16 amino acids. Germline V gene data show CDR1 as SGDLS and CDR2 as YYNGEE. CDR3 residues: CASSVRLAGDQDTQYF.

The rearrangement links TRBV19 to TRBJ1-1; the TRBD1 assignment by TCRdb is unverifiable without DNA. The CDR3 length is 12 residues. Germline assignment: CDR1 LNHDA and CDR2 SQIVND (reference sequence). CDR3 sequence: CAIRGEPHEAFF.

This chain connects TRBV9 to TRBJ2-5; there is no DNA to check the TCRdb D call of TRBD2. The CDR3 is 16 residues long. The germline CDR1 and CDR2 sequences are SGDLS and YYNGEE. CDR3 residues: CASSEGLAGGGETQYF.

The genes are TRBV29-1 and TRBJ1-2; the D call of TRBD1 rests on TCRdb alone, since no DNA is present to check it. The length of the CDR3 is 13 residues. Germline V gene sequence: CDR1 SQVTM, CDR2 ANQGSEA. CDR3 protein: CSVPGRTGYGYTF.

This chain links TRBV29-1 with TRBJ2-7. The germline CDR1 and CDR2 sequences are SQVTM and ANQGSEA. This CDR3 comprises 11 residues. CDR3 protein: CSVEDAYEQYF.

The chain joins TRBV5-1 to TRBJ2-7; without DNA, the TCRdb call of TRBD2 cannot be checked. The CDR3 is 13 amino acids. Germline CDR1 reads SGHRS; CDR2 reads YFSETQ. The chain's CDR3 is CASSLEAHYEQYF.

The genes are TRBV29-1 and TRBJ2-7; the TRBD1 assignment by TCRdb is unverifiable without DNA. Germline V gene data show CDR1 as SQVTM and CDR2 as ANQGSEA. The CDR3 length is 12 residues. The CDR3 region is CSVWTGGSEQYF.

This chain uses TRBV28 with TRBJ2-7; with no DNA, the TCRdb D assignment of TRBD2 cannot be verified. The CDR3 length is 19 residues. CDR1 and CDR2 from the germline V gene are MDHEN and SYDVKM. The CDR3: CASSLVIGTSGGGGYEQYF.